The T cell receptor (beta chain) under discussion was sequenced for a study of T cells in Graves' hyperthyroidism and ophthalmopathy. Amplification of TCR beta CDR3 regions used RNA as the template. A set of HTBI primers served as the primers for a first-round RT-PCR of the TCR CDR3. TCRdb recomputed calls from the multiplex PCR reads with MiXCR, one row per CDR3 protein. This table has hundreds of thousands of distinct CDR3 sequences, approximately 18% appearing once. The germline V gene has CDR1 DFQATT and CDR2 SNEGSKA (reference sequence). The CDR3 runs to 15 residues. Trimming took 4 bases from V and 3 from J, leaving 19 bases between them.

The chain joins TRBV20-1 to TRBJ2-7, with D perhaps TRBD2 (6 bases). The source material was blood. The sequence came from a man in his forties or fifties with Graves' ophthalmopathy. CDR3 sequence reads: CSATSLSQRVYEQYF. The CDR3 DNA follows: TGCAGTGCTACCTCTCTTTCCCAGCGGGTCTACGAGCAGTACTTC.